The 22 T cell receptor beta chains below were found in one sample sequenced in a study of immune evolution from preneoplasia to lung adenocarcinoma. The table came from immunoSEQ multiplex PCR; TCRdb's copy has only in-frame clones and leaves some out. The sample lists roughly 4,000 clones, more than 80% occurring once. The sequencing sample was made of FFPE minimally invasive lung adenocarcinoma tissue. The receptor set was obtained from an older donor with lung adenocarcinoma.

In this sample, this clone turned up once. CDR3 residues: CASSGQGTGGYTF. The DNA for the CDR3 is TGTGCCAGCTCGGGACAGGGGACGGGTGGCTACACCTTC. This sequence joins TRBV7-9 and TRBJ1-2; TRBD1 aligns across 10 bases. The germline V gene has CDR1 SEHNR and CDR2 FQNEAQ (reference sequence). The CDR3 is 13 residues long. Trimming cost V 8 bases and J 7 bases; bases outside gene matches: 7.

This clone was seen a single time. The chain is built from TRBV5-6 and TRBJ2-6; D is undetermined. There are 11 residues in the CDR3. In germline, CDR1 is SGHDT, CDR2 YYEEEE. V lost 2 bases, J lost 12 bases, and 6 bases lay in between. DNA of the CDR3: TGTGCCAGCAGCTTAGGTGTCGTCCTGACTTTC. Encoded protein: CASSLGVVLTF. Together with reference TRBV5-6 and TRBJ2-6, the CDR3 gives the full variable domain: DAGVTQSPTHLIKTRGQQVTLRCSPKSGHDTVSWYQQALGQGPQFIFQYYEEEERQRGNFPDRFSGHQFPNYSSELNVNALLLGDSALYLCASSLGVVLTFGAGSRLTVL.

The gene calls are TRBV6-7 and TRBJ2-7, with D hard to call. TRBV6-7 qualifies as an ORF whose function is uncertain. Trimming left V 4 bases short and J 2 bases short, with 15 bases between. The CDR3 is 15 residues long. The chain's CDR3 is CASSSRSVTPYEQYF. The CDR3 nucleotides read TGTGCCAGCAGTTCCAGGTCGGTCACCCCCTACGAGCAGTACTTC.

The DNA of the CDR3 is TGTGCCAGCAGCATACGCGGGCAATACAATGAGCAGTTCTTC. Its translation: CASSIRGQYNEQFF. The chain uses TRBV7-9 and TRBJ2-1; D might be TRBD2 (5 bases). CDR3 length: 14 amino acids. In germline, CDR1 is SEHNR, CDR2 FQNEAQ (reference sequence). The germline V and J ends were trimmed by 5 bases and 4 bases, with 12 bases remaining between them. Looking up the rest from reference TRBV7-9 and TRBJ2-1 gives the full variable domain: DTGVSQNPRHKITKRGQNVTFRCDPISEHNRLYWYRQTLGQGPEFLTYFQNEAQLEKSRLLSDRFSAERPKGSFSTLEIQRTEQGDSAMYLCASSIRGQYNEQFFGPGTRLTVL.

DNA of the CDR3: TGTGCCAGCAGCAACACTTGGGGCTACACCTTC. Amino acids: CASSNTWGYTF. The chain recombines TRBV7-8 with TRBJ1-2; D is uncertain. Germline lookup yields CDR1 SGHVS and CDR2 FQNEAQ. The CDR3 loop spans 11 amino acids. The V and J ends lost 5 bases and 8 bases respectively, with 9 bases between them.

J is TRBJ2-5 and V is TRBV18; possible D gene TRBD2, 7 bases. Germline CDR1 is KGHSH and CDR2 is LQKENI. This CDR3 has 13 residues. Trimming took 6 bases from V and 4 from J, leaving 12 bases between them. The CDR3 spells CASSHGGAETQYF. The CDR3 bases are TGTGCCAGCTCCCATGGGGGGGCAGAGACCCAGTACTTC.

The DNA for the CDR3 is TGTGCCAGCAGTTTGGGACTAGCGGGGAGCTCCTACGAGCAGTACTTC. Translated, it gives CASSLGLAGSSYEQYF. The J gene is TRBJ2-7, the V gene TRBV6-5; TRBD2 matches at 13 bases. With V trimmed by 4 bases and J by 0 bases, 3 bases remained unmatched. This CDR3 has 16 amino acids. Germline values: CDR1 MNHEY, CDR2 SVGAGI.

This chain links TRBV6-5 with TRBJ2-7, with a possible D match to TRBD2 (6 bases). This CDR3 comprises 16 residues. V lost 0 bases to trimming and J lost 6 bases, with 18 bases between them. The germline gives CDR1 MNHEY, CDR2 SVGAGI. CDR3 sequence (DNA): TGTGCCAGCAGTTACTCCTCGTGGGGGACTCCTGGCGAGCAGTACTTC. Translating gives CASSYSSWGTPGEQYF.

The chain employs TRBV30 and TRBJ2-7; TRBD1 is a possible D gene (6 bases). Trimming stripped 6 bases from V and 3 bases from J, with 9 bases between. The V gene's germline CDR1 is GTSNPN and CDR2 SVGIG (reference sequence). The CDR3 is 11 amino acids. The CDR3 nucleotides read TGTGCCTGTATACAGGGCTACGAGCAGTACTTC. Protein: CACIQGYEQYF. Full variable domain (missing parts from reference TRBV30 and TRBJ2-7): SQTIHQWPATLVQPVGSPLSLECTVEGTSNPNLYWYRQAAGRGLQLLFYSVGIGQISSEVPQNLSASRPQDRQFILSSKKLLLSDSGFYLCACIQGYEQYFGPGTRLTVT.

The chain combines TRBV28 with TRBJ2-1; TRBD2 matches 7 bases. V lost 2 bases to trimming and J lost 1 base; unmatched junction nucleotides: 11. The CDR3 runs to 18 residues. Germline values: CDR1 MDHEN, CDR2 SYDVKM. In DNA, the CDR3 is TGTGCCAGCAGTTTAGCCGGGAGAACCGGGAGGTCCTACAATGAGCAGTTCTTC. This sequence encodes CASSLAGRTGRSYNEQFF. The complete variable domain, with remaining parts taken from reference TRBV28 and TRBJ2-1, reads DVKVTQSSRYLVKRTGEKVFLECVQDMDHENMFWYRQDPGLGLRLIYFSYDVKMKEKGDIPEGYSVSREKKERFSLILESASTNQTSMYLCASSLAGRTGRSYNEQFFGPGTRLTVL.

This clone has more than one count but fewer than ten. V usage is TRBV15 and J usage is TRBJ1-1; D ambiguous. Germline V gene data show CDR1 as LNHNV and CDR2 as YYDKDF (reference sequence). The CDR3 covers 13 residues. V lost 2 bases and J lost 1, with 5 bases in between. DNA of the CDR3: TGTGCCACCAGCAGACGAGAGAACACTGAAGCTTTCTTT. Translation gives CATSRRENTEAFF.

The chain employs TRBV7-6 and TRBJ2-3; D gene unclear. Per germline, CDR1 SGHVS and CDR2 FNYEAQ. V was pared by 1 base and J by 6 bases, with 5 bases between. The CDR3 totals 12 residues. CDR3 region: CASSLVADTQYF. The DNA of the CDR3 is TGTGCCAGCAGCTTAGTTGCTGATACGCAGTATTTT. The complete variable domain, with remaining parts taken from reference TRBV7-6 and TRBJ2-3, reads GAGVSQSPRYKVTKRGQDVALRCDPISGHVSLYWYRQALGQGPEFLTYFNYEAQQDKSGLPNDRFSAERPEGSISTLTIQRTEQRDSAMYRCASSLVADTQYFGPGTRLTVL.

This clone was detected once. CDR3: CASTNRGLNTGELFF. CDR3 DNA: TGTGCCAGCACCAACAGGGGCCTGAACACCGGGGAGCTGTTTTTT. The chain carries TRBV25-1 and TRBJ2-2, with 7 bases that match TRBD1. Looked up from germline, CDR1 is MGHDK and CDR2 is SYGVNS. V dropped 7 bases and J dropped 1; count of bases not matched to a gene: 6. The CDR3 has 15 amino acids.

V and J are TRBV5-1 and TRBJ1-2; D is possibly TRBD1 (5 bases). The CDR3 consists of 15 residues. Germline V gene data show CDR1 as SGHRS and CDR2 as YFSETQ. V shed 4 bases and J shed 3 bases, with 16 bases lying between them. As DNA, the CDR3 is TGCGCCAGCAGCGCTCAGGGTGAGGAGCACTATGGCTACACCTTC. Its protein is CASSAQGEEHYGYTF.

CDR3 in DNA: TGTGCCAGCAGCACGACTACTAATCAGCCCCAGCATTTT. The encoded protein is CASSTTTNQPQHF. The rearrangement joins TRBV7-2 to TRBJ1-5; D is unresolved. V lost 5 bases and J 4 bases, leaving 9 bases between the germline ends. The CDR3 is made up of 13 amino acids. CDR1 is SGHTA and CDR2 is FQGNSA in the germline V gene.

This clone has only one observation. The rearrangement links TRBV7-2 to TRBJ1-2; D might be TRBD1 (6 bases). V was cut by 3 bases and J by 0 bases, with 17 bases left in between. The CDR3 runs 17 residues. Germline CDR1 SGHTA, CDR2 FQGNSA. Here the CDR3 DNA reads TGTGCCAGCAGCTTGGGGGCAGGTTTGAGTGCTAACTATGGCTACACCTTC. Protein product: CASSLGAGLSANYGYTF.

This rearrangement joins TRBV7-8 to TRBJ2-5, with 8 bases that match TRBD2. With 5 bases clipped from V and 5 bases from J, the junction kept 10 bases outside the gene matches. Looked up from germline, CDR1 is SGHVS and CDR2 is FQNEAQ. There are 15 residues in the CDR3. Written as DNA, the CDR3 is TGTGCCAGCAGCACAAGCGGGAGAGGAGAGGAGACCCAGTACTTC. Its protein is CASSTSGRGEETQYF.

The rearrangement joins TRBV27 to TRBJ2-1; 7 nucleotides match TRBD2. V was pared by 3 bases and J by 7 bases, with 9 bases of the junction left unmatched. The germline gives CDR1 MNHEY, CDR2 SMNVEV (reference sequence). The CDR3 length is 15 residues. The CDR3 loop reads CASSLASGMGNEQFF. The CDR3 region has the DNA TGTGCCAGCAGTTTGGCCAGCGGGATGGGGAATGAGCAGTTCTTC.

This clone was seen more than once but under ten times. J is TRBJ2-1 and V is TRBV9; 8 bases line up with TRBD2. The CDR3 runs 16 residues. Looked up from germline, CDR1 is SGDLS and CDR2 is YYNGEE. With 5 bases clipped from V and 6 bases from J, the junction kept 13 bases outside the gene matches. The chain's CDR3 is CASSSGWGLGTNEQFF. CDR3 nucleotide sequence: TGTGCCAGCAGTTCCGGATGGGGACTAGGTACCAATGAGCAGTTCTTC.

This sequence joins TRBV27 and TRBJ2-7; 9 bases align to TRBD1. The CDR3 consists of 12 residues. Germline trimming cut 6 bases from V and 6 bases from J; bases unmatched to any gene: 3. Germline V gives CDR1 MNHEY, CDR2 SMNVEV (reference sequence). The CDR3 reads CASSGQGREQYF. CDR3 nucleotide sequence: TGTGCCAGCAGCGGACAGGGGCGCGAGCAGTACTTC.

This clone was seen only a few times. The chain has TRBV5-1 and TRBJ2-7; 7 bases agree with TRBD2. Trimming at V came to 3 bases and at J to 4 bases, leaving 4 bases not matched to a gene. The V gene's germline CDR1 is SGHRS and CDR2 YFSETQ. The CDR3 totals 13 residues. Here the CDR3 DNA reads TGCGCCAGCAGCTCCCGGGGGGATTACGAGCAGTACTTC. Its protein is CASSSRGDYEQYF. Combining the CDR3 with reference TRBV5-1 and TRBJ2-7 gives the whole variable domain KAGVTQTPRYLIKTRGQQVTLSCSPISGHRSVSWYQQTPGQGLQFLFEYFSETQRNKGNFPGRFSGRQFSNSRSEMNVSTLELGDSALYLCASSSRGDYEQYFGPGTRLTVT.

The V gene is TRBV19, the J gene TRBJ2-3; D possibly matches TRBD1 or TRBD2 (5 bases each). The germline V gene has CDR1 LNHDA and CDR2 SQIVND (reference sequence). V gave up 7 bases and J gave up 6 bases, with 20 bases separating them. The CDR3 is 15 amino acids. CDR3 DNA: TGTGCCAGTAATGCCCCGGTGGGGGTGGGGGATACGCAGTATTTT. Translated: CASNAPVGVGDTQYF.